This entry lists 18 T cell receptor beta chains sequenced from one sample in a study of CD8+ T cells in alopecia areata. Treatment meaning: oral pan-JAK inhibitor, 5-10 mg twice daily. cDNA reverse transcribed from extracted RNA served as the sequencing template. Clones were sequenced by immunoSEQ multiplex PCR, and TCRdb holds only the in-frame ones, with some missing. Seen here are 150,000 to 200,000 clones, over 45% observed once, and the top ten hold 5.5%. Sequencing was performed on CD4+ T cells sorted from blood, taken at week 24, from a patient treated with tofacitinib. These receptors were taken from a human donor with alopecia areata.

This rearrangement joins TRBV15 to TRBJ2-7; tentatively, D is TRBD1 (5 bases). The CDR3 contains 13 residues. CDR1 is LNHNV and CDR2 is YYDKDF in the germline V gene (reference sequence). V was clipped by 5 bases and J by 2 bases, with 10 bases between them. CDR3 sequence reads: CATSGYRTYEQYF. CDR3 bases: TGTGCCACCAGCGGATACAGGACCTACGAGCAGTACTTC.

J is TRBJ2-1 and V is TRBV2; 10 positions match TRBD1. Germline V CDR1 and CDR2: SNHLY, FYNNEI. The CDR3 runs 15 residues. V lost 4 bases and J lost 7; bases outside the gene matches: 7. CDR3 nucleotides: TGTGCCAGCAGTGGTCGGGGACAGGGGAATAATGAGCAGTTCTTC. Its protein product is CASSGRGQGNNEQFF.

The chain employs TRBV2 and TRBJ2-7; 7 bases are a match to TRBD2. Trimming removed 3 bases from V and 2 bases from J; junction bases left unmatched: 4. CDR1 and CDR2 from the germline V gene are SNHLY and FYNNEI. This CDR3 is built from 14 residues. The chain's CDR3 is CASSDASGTYEQYF. The CDR3 coding sequence is TGTGCCAGCAGTGATGCTAGCGGAACCTACGAGCAGTACTTC.

V is TRBV29-1 and J is TRBJ2-1; D might be TRBD1 (5 bases). The CDR3 loop spans 13 amino acids. V gave up 6 bases and J gave up 4 bases, with 13 bases separating them. Germline lookup yields CDR1 SQVTM and CDR2 ANQGSEA. In DNA form, the CDR3 reads TGCAGCGTGTATCCACAGGTTTACAATGAGCAGTTCTTC. It translates to CSVYPQVYNEQFF.

V usage is TRBV5-1 and J usage is TRBJ2-7; TRBD2 matches 7 bases. V lost 0 bases to trimming and J lost 0 bases; unmatched junction nucleotides: 12. Per the germline V gene, CDR1 is SGHRS and CDR2 is YFSETQ. The CDR3 covers 18 residues. CDR3 sequence (DNA): TGCGCCAGCAGCTTGGCTACAACAGCGGGACCGCACTCCTACGAGCAGTACTTC. It translates to CASSLATTAGPHSYEQYF.

This clone was recorded once. V is TRBV10-3 and J is TRBJ2-7, with 8 bases fitting TRBD1. The trim removed 3 bases at V and 4 bases at J, leaving 8 bases unmatched. There are 15 residues in the CDR3. Per germline, CDR1 ENHRY and CDR2 SYGVKD. The CDR3 nucleotides are TGTGCCATCAGTGAAGTCGCAGGGGGCTTGTACGAGCAGTACTTC. It translates to CAISEVAGGLYEQYF.

J is TRBJ2-7 and V is TRBV9, with D possibly being TRBD2 (5 bases). V lost 0 bases and J lost 6, with 13 bases in between. Germline V gene data show CDR1 as SGDLS and CDR2 as YYNGEE. The CDR3 runs to 14 residues. DNA of the CDR3: TGTGCCAGCAGCGTAGAAGTGAGTGGGAGCGAGCAGTACTTC. Translated: CASSVEVSGSEQYF.

The chain joins TRBV29-1 to TRBJ2-7, with 11 bases that match TRBD2. CDR3 length: 14 amino acids. Germline V gene lookup returns CDR1 SQVTM and CDR2 ANQGSEA. Trimming cost V 5 bases and J 1 base; bases outside gene matches: 4. This CDR3 reads CSVQGLAASYEQYF. In DNA, the CDR3 is TGCAGCGTTCAGGGACTAGCGGCGTCCTACGAGCAGTACTTC.

J is TRBJ2-7 and V is TRBV2, with TRBD2 identical over 11 bases. CDR1 is SNHLY and CDR2 is FYNNEI in the germline V gene. V lost 2 bases and J lost 2; bases outside the gene matches: 5. CDR3 length: 16 residues. CDR3 DNA sequence: TGTGCCAGCAGTGAATCCACTAGCGGGGGAACCTACGAGCAGTACTTC. Encoded protein: CASSESTSGGTYEQYF.

The genes are TRBV25-1 and TRBJ1-4, with 7 nucleotides matching TRBD1. V dropped 3 bases and J dropped 4; count of bases not matched to a gene: 2. Germline-derived CDR1 and CDR2 are MGHDK and SYGVNS. The length of the CDR3 is 14 residues. CDR3 residues: CASSDRGSNEKLFF. CDR3 DNA: TGTGCCAGCAGTGACAGGGGGAGTAATGAAAAACTGTTTTTT. The full variable domain, with the rest looked up from reference TRBV25-1 and TRBJ1-4, is EADIYQTPRYLVIGTGKKITLECSQTMGHDKMYWYQQDPGMELHLIHYSYGVNSTEKGDLSSESTVSRIRTEHFPLTLESARPSHTSQYLCASSDRGSNEKLFFGSGTQLSVL.

The rearrangement joins TRBV5-4 to TRBJ2-5; D gene uncertain. CDR1 and CDR2 (germline): SGHNT, YYREEE (reference sequence). The V end was cut by 1 base, the J end by 2 bases, with 9 bases between. The CDR3 has 14 amino acids. The CDR3 reads CASSLRAGQETQYF. The CDR3 DNA reads as TGTGCCAGCAGCTTGAGGGCAGGACAAGAGACCCAGTACTTC. Based on the CDR3 plus reference TRBV5-4 and TRBJ2-5, the full variable domain is ETGVTQSPTHLIKTRGQQVTLRCSSQSGHNTVSWYQQALGQGPQFIFQYYREEENGRGNFPPRFSGLQFPNYSSELNVNALELDDSALYLCASSLRAGQETQYFGPGTRLLVL.

The chain employs TRBV23-1 and TRBJ2-6; 9 nucleotides align to TRBD1. TRBV23-1 is filed as an ORF, its function uncertain. CDR3 length: 20 amino acids. Unmatched junction bases numbered 15, after V lost 2 bases and J lost 4 bases. The CDR3 reads CASSQPVQGAHVPGANVLTF. CDR3 DNA sequence: TGCGCCAGCAGTCAACCGGTACAGGGGGCGCATGTTCCGGGGGCCAACGTCCTGACTTTC.

The V gene is TRBV28, the J gene TRBJ2-7; the match to TRBD2 covers 12 bases. Germline loops: CDR1 MDHEN, CDR2 SYDVKM. The CDR3 has 15 amino acids. V shed 1 base and J 3 bases; nucleotides not matched to a gene: 1. The CDR3 protein is CASSLSTSGGYEQYF. The CDR3 nucleotides are TGTGCCAGCAGTTTATCGACTAGCGGGGGCTACGAGCAGTACTTC. The entire variable domain, with the rest obtained from reference TRBV28 and TRBJ2-7, is as follows: DVKVTQSSRYLVKRTGEKVFLECVQDMDHENMFWYRQDPGLGLRLIYFSYDVKMKEKGDIPEGYSVSREKKERFSLILESASTNQTSMYLCASSLSTSGGYEQYFGPGTRLTVT.

This chain joins TRBV4-3 and TRBJ1-6; D may be TRBD1 (5 bases). CDR3 length equals 15 residues. Germline V gene lookup returns CDR1 LGHNA and CDR2 YSLEER. Between the trimmed V and J ends, which lost 0 bases and 7 bases, there was a span of 10 bases. The CDR3 here is CASSQERGRNSPLHF. The CDR3 DNA reads TGCGCCAGCAGCCAAGAAAGGGGCAGGAATTCACCCCTCCACTTT.

This clone has a handful of counts. The CDR3 sequence: CASSIVRQPQHF. Here the CDR3 DNA reads TGTGCCAGTAGTATAGTTCGTCAGCCCCAGCATTTT. J is TRBJ1-5 and V is TRBV19; D uncertain. Germline CDR1 LNHDA, CDR2 SQIVND (reference sequence). Trimming cost V 1 base and J 6 bases, with 4 bases left between them. This CDR3 spans 12 amino acids.

The chain links TRBV7-9 to TRBJ2-1; 10 bases map to TRBD2. The junction had 12 bases not matched to a gene; V was cut back by 5 bases and J by 2 bases. In germline, CDR1 is SEHNR, CDR2 FQNEAQ (reference sequence). This CDR3 has 18 residues. The CDR3 DNA reads TGTGCCAGCAGCACCCGACCGTTTCTAGCGGGGGCCTACAATGAGCAGTTCTTC. This codes for CASSTRPFLAGAYNEQFF.

CDR3: CASSLRPEKLFF. The CDR3 DNA is TGTGCCAGCAGTCTCCGACCGGAAAAACTGTTTTTT. The rearrangement joins TRBV6-6 to TRBJ1-4; no clear D. There are 12 residues in the CDR3. Trimming took 5 bases from V and 8 from J, leaving 9 bases between them. Germline V gene lookup returns CDR1 MNHNY and CDR2 SVGAGI (reference sequence).

The V gene is TRBV13, the J gene TRBJ2-7, with D uncertain. CDR1 is PRHDT, CDR2 FYEKMQ, per germline (reference sequence). V gave up 0 bases and J gave up 3 bases, with 6 bases separating them. The CDR3 contains 13 residues. CDR3 in DNA: TGTGCCAGCAGCTTAGGGGGGAACTACGAGCAGTACTTC. Protein: CASSLGGNYEQYF.